These 32 T cell receptor beta chains were all obtained from the same sample, sequenced in a study of T cell clonotyping in hematopoietic cell transplantation. Specified time point: recipient sample about 28 days before transplant, after cytoreduction. Generated by immunoSEQ multiplex PCR, the TCRdb table keeps only in-frame clones and is missing some. The profile shows more than 25,000 clones, 85% to 95% of them singletons. The input for sequencing was peripheral blood mononuclear cells, taken before stem cell transplant. The origin of the receptors is a man aged 45-65 years with acute myeloid leukemia. Some clones in this sample may be carry-over from other donors' samples.

In this sample, this clone turned up a few times. This chain uses TRBV6-6 with TRBJ1-1; D perhaps matches TRBD1 (5 bases). CDR3 length equals 14 residues. Deletions cut 5 bases from V and 5 bases from J, with 15 bases between. In germline, CDR1 is MNHNY, CDR2 SVGAGI (reference sequence). DNA for the CDR3: TGTGCCAGCAGTCCCGGGACCAAGGGGACTGAAGCTTTCTTT. This gives the protein CASSPGTKGTEAFF.

The chain joins TRBV19 to TRBJ1-1; a weak D match, TRBD1 (5 bases). Germline V gene sequence: CDR1 LNHDA, CDR2 SQIVND (reference sequence). Trimming pared 2 bases from V and 1 base from J, leaving 8 bases between. This CDR3 is built from 14 residues. The CDR3 loop reads CASSIWGRNTEAFF. Written as DNA, the CDR3 is TGTGCCAGTAGTATATGGGGCAGGAACACTGAAGCTTTCTTT.

The chain combines TRBV7-2 with TRBJ2-1; 7 nucleotides align to TRBD1. This CDR3 is built from 13 residues. Per germline, CDR1 SGHTA and CDR2 FQGNSA. Trimming took 3 bases from V and 9 from J; bases not matched to a gene: 5. CDR3 sequence: CASSFIQGSEQFF. DNA of the CDR3: TGTGCCAGCAGCTTCATACAGGGGAGTGAGCAGTTCTTC.

The V and J genes are TRBV30 and TRBJ1-1, with TRBD1 matching over 8 bases. CDR1 and CDR2 (germline): GTSNPN, SVGIG (reference sequence). This CDR3 contains 13 residues. The junction had 6 bases not matched to a gene; V was cut back by 8 bases and J by 1 base. The CDR3 region is CASRDRSNTEAFF. The CDR3 DNA follows: TGTGCCAGCCGGGACAGGTCGAACACTGAAGCTTTCTTT.

The chain uses TRBV29-1 and TRBJ2-6, with TRBD2 as a possible D gene (6 bases). Germline V lookup: CDR1 SQVTM, CDR2 ANQGSEA. V lost 6 bases and J lost 4, with 22 bases in between. This CDR3 comprises 17 residues. CDR3 loop: CSVNGGPGPSGANVLTF. CDR3 nucleotides: TGCAGCGTCAACGGGGGTCCAGGCCCAAGCGGGGCCAACGTCCTGACTTTC.

V usage is TRBV7-2 and J usage is TRBJ2-7; 12 nucleotides agree with TRBD2. The junction had 8 bases not matched to a gene; V was cut back by 2 bases and J by 6 bases. Germline lookup yields CDR1 SGHTA and CDR2 FQGNSA. The CDR3 contains 16 residues. The CDR3 bases are TGTGCCAGCAGCTTACTAGCGGGGGGGCCAACGGGCGAGCAGTACTTC. Its protein is CASSLLAGGPTGEQYF.

The genes are TRBV5-1 and TRBJ2-3; TRBD1 matches at 10 bases. Trimming took 7 bases from V and 4 from J; bases not matched to a gene: 3. CDR3 length equals 13 residues. From germline, CDR1 is SGHRS and CDR2 YFSETQ. The CDR3 loop is CASGGQGADTQYF. The CDR3 nucleotides are TGCGCCAGCGGCGGACAGGGGGCAGATACGCAGTATTTT.

This chain connects TRBV2 to TRBJ1-6; D ambiguous. The germline gives CDR1 SNHLY, CDR2 FYNNEI. The CDR3 has 15 residues. The V gene lost 2 bases and the J gene lost 8 bases, with 13 bases spanning the gap. CDR3 protein: CASSEQPLEYSPLHF. Written as DNA, the CDR3 is TGTGCCAGCAGTGAACAACCCCTCGAGTATTCACCCCTCCACTTT.

The J gene is TRBJ2-7, the V gene TRBV2, with 9 bases identical to TRBD1. Germline V lookup: CDR1 SNHLY, CDR2 FYNNEI. Trimming took 6 bases from V and 3 from J; bases not matched to a gene: 0. This CDR3 is built from 12 residues. The CDR3 region is CASRDRGYEQYF. The DNA for the CDR3 is TGTGCCAGCAGGGACAGGGGCTACGAGCAGTACTTC. The full variable domain, completed using reference TRBV2 and TRBJ2-7, is EPEVTQTPSHQVTQMGQEVILRCVPISNHLYFYWYRQILGQKVEFLVSFYNNEISEKSEIFDDQFSVERPDGSNFTLKIRSTKLEDSAMYFCASRDRGYEQYFGPGTRLTVT.

The chain combines TRBV30 with TRBJ2-7, with D perhaps TRBD1 or TRBD2 (11 bases each). CDR1 and CDR2 (germline): GTSNPN, SVGIG (reference sequence). The CDR3 length is 20 residues. With 0 bases removed from V and 2 bases from J, the gap between germline ends came to 29 bases. The CDR3 spells CAWSVLVGTGGLAAPYEQYF. For the CDR3, the DNA is TGTGCCTGGAGTGTACTCGTCGGGACAGGGGGACTAGCGGCTCCCTACGAGCAGTACTTC.

This clone was found a few times. This chain links TRBV28 with TRBJ1-3, with D unresolved. The CDR3 length is 14 residues. Germline V lookup: CDR1 MDHEN, CDR2 SYDVKM. V was pared by 3 bases and J by 2 bases, with 8 bases between. CDR3 loop: CASSFRQTGNTIYF. CDR3 DNA: TGTGCCAGCAGTTTCAGGCAGACTGGAAACACCATATATTTT.

This chain links TRBV7-8 with TRBJ2-1; TRBD2 is a possible D gene (6 bases). V shed 4 bases and J shed 9 bases, with 13 bases lying between them. Germline V CDR1 and CDR2: SGHVS, FQNEAQ. The CDR3 is made up of 13 amino acids. Written as DNA, the CDR3 is TGTGCCAGCAGCTCGAGGACCGGGGGTGAGCAGTTCTTC. Translation gives CASSSRTGGEQFF.

This clone turned up a few times. The chain joins TRBV4-1 to TRBJ2-2; 7 bases are shared with TRBD2. This CDR3 region has 17 residues. Losses at the gene ends were 2 bases for V and 1 base for J; bases not matched to a gene: 7. Germline CDR1 and CDR2: MGHRA and YSYEKL. The CDR3 sequence is CASSQWGGRENTGELFF. CDR3 in DNA: TGCGCCAGCAGCCAATGGGGGGGACGGGAGAACACCGGGGAGCTGTTTTTT.

The rearrangement uses TRBV28 and TRBJ2-7; D could derive from TRBD1 or TRBD2 (5 bases each). Germline V gene sequence: CDR1 MDHEN, CDR2 SYDVKM. This CDR3 comprises 12 residues. V lost 6 bases to trimming and J lost 2 bases, with 8 bases between them. The CDR3 DNA reads as TGTGCCAGCAGACGAGGGGCCTACGAGCAGTACTTC. Translation gives CASRRGAYEQYF.

The rearrangement uses TRBV2 and TRBJ1-5; D call uncertain. Germline loops: CDR1 SNHLY, CDR2 FYNNEI. V was shortened by 6 bases and J by 4 bases, with 10 bases between the two germline ends. CDR3 size: 13 residues. The CDR3: CASSIQRNQPQHF. CDR3 sequence (DNA): TGTGCCAGCAGCATACAAAGGAATCAGCCCCAGCATTTT.

This clone was seen a single time. CDR3 DNA sequence: TGTGCCATCAGTCGACTAGCGGGAGATTTGGAGCAGTTCTTC. This codes for CAISRLAGDLEQFF. This chain uses TRBV10-3 with TRBJ2-1; 12 bases agree with TRBD2. Per the germline V gene, CDR1 is ENHRY and CDR2 is SYGVKD. V lost 5 bases, J lost 10 bases, and 6 bases stayed unmatched. This CDR3 is built from 14 residues.

The chain recombines TRBV10-3 with TRBJ2-7; D not certain. Trimming cost V 3 bases and J 5 bases, with 11 bases left between them. CDR1 and CDR2 from the germline V gene are ENHRY and SYGVKD. The CDR3 has 13 amino acids. The CDR3 here is CAISEGQVHEQYF. CDR3 bases: TGTGCCATCAGTGAAGGGCAGGTCCACGAGCAGTACTTC.

J is TRBJ2-1 and V is TRBV30; D is unresolved. V was trimmed by 2 bases and J by 9 bases, leaving 11 bases between them. CDR1 is GTSNPN, CDR2 SVGIG, per germline (reference sequence). This CDR3 is built from 12 residues. Here the CDR3 reads CAWSPKGPEQFF. The DNA of the CDR3 is TGTGCCTGGAGTCCAAAAGGCCCTGAGCAGTTCTTC.

This chain uses TRBV9 with TRBJ2-5; 11 bases line up with TRBD2. This CDR3 has 15 amino acids. The trim removed 1 base at V and 2 bases at J, leaving 1 base unmatched. Germline CDR1 is SGDLS and CDR2 is YYNGEE. The CDR3 is CASSVTSGRQETQYF. The CDR3 DNA reads as TGTGCCAGCAGCGTAACTAGCGGGAGACAAGAGACCCAGTACTTC. Full variable domain (outside the CDR3, taken from reference TRBV9 and TRBJ2-5): DSGVTQTPKHLITATGQRVTLRCSPRSGDLSVYWYQQSLDQGLQFLIQYYNGEERAKGNILERFSAQQFPDLHSELNLSSLELGDSALYFCASSVTSGRQETQYFGPGTRLLVL.

The V gene is TRBV19, the J gene TRBJ2-1; D is unclear. Trimming removed 5 bases at V and 0 bases at J, with 11 bases between. Germline V gene sequence: CDR1 LNHDA, CDR2 SQIVND (reference sequence). The CDR3 totals 15 residues. The CDR3 loop reads CASSPLASSYNEQFF. Written as DNA, the CDR3 is TGTGCCAGTAGTCCTCTGGCGTCCTCCTACAATGAGCAGTTCTTC.

CDR3: CASRGPTGNYGYTF. For the CDR3, the DNA is TGTGCCAGCAGGGGACCGACAGGGAACTATGGCTACACCTTC. The chain uses TRBV6-5 and TRBJ1-2; 7 positions match TRBD1. The V gene's germline CDR1 is MNHEY and CDR2 SVGAGI. CDR3 size: 14 residues. Trimming cost V 6 bases and J 2 bases; bases outside gene matches: 6.

V gene TRBV9 combines with J gene TRBJ2-5; D unresolved. This CDR3 has 12 amino acids. Per germline, CDR1 SGDLS and CDR2 YYNGEE. V was pared by 4 bases and J by 5 bases, with 9 bases between. CDR3 bases: TGTGCCAGCAGCACCCCCCGGGAGACCCAGTACTTC. Its translation is CASSTPRETQYF.

The chain uses TRBV2 and TRBJ1-3, with TRBD1 as a possible D gene (5 bases). The V gene's germline CDR1 is SNHLY and CDR2 FYNNEI. Trimming stripped 5 bases from V and 4 bases from J, with 21 bases between. The CDR3 contains 17 residues. The CDR3 DNA reads as TGTGCCAGCAGTTCGGTCATGACAGCTAGTTCAGGAAACACCATATATTTT. It translates to CASSSVMTASSGNTIYF.

The chain is built from TRBV11-3 and TRBJ2-2, with D uncertain. The CDR3 sequence is 13 residues long. Germline V gene lookup returns CDR1 SGHNT and CDR2 YENEEA. The V and J ends lost 3 bases and 5 bases respectively, with 7 bases between them. CDR3 nucleotides: TGTGCCAGCAGCTTCGCACAGACCGGGGAGCTGTTTTTT. Encoded protein: CASSFAQTGELFF. The full variable domain, rest sourced from reference TRBV11-3 and TRBJ2-2, is EAGVVQSPRYKIIEKKQPVAFWCNPISGHNTLYWYLQNLGQGPELLIRYENEEAVDDSQLPKDRFSAERLKGVDSTLKIQPAELGDSAVYLCASSFAQTGELFFGEGSRLTVL.

The V call is TRBV30, the J call TRBJ1-4, with no clear D. With 2 bases removed from V and 8 bases from J, the gap between germline ends came to 15 bases. The germline gives CDR1 GTSNPN, CDR2 SVGIG (reference sequence). The CDR3 is 14 amino acids. The CDR3 is CAWSNDGFGEKLFF. Here the CDR3 DNA reads TGTGCCTGGAGTAACGACGGATTTGGAGAAAAACTGTTTTTT.

This clone was observed a single time. The rearrangement uses TRBV28 and TRBJ1-2; D gene ambiguous. Between the trimmed V and J ends, which lost 2 bases and 5 bases, there was a span of 6 bases. CDR1 is MDHEN and CDR2 is SYDVKM in the germline V gene. This CDR3 is built from 12 residues. CDR3 sequence: CASSLRLYGYTF. Written as DNA, the CDR3 is TGTGCCAGCAGTTTAAGGCTTTATGGCTACACCTTC.

CDR3 loop: CASSIAVFSSYEQYF. CDR3 in DNA: TGTGCCAGTAGTATAGCGGTATTTTCTTCCTACGAGCAGTACTTC. This chain uses TRBV19 with TRBJ2-7; D remains ambiguous. V lost 1 base to trimming and J lost 1 base, with 11 bases between them. The germline V gene encodes CDR1 LNHDA and CDR2 SQIVND (reference sequence). The CDR3 extends over 15 amino acids.

The genes are TRBV11-2 and TRBJ2-6; the D is unclear. V lost 5 bases to trimming and J lost 0 bases, with 8 bases between them. The CDR3 totals 15 residues. CDR1 is SGHAT and CDR2 is FQNNGV in the germline V gene. CDR3 sequence: CASSIINSGANVLTF. CDR3 DNA: TGTGCCAGCAGCATAATAAACTCTGGGGCCAACGTCCTGACTTTC.

In DNA, the CDR3 is TGTGCCAGCAGCCTCTCGGTGGCTGGGGCCAACGTCCTGACTTTC. Protein sequence: CASSLSVAGANVLTF. The V gene is TRBV27, the J gene TRBJ2-6, with D uncertain. Trimming removed 6 bases from V and 2 bases from J, with 11 bases in between. The CDR3 is made up of 15 amino acids. The germline CDR1 and CDR2 sequences are MNHEY and SMNVEV (reference sequence).

The rearrangement joins TRBV28 to TRBJ2-1; TRBD2 might be the D (5 bases). From germline, CDR1 is MDHEN and CDR2 SYDVKM. The CDR3 spans 16 residues. Trimming stripped 5 bases from V and 4 bases from J, with 18 bases between. Here the CDR3 DNA reads TGTGCCAGCAGTCCACTGGGAGCGGTGGGGTACAATGAGCAGTTCTTC. This sequence encodes CASSPLGAVGYNEQFF. The full variable domain, its missing parts supplied by reference TRBV28 and TRBJ2-1, is DVKVTQSSRYLVKRTGEKVFLECVQDMDHENMFWYRQDPGLGLRLIYFSYDVKMKEKGDIPEGYSVSREKKERFSLILESASTNQTSMYLCASSPLGAVGYNEQFFGPGTRLTVL.

The genes are TRBV28 and TRBJ1-5; possibly TRBD1 for D (6 bases). Germline V gene data show CDR1 as MDHEN and CDR2 as SYDVKM. This CDR3 spans 16 amino acids. The V end lost 7 bases, the J end lost 4 bases, and 20 bases lay between the germline ends. Written as DNA, the CDR3 is TGTGCCAGCACTATCCGGGACACGGCGAGTAATCAGCCCCAGCATTTT. It translates to CASTIRDTASNQPQHF.

The chain recombines TRBV28 with TRBJ2-2, with D maybe TRBD2 (5 bases). From germline, CDR1 is MDHEN and CDR2 SYDVKM. Trimming stripped 1 base from V and 0 bases from J, with 12 bases between. The CDR3 length is 17 residues. Written as DNA, the CDR3 is TGTGCCAGCAGTTTATTGGGTGGAGGATCGAACACCGGGGAGCTGTTTTTT. Its translation: CASSLLGGGSNTGELFF.